This is a list of T cell receptor beta chains from one sample in a study of T cells in Graves' hyperthyroidism and ophthalmopathy. In TCRdb, the multiplex PCR reads were re-called with MiXCR into one record per CDR3 protein. This sample has 400,000 to 500,000 distinct CDR3 sequences, with around an eighth found just once. Sequenced input: blood. These receptor sequences come from a woman in her late teens or twenties with Graves' hyperthyroidism. Each CDR3 is given with its conserved first and last residue. A D gene is named only where the DNA matches it firmly. Size values are once, few and many counts, or a class for expanded clones, and some rows have none.

v_gene	j_gene	d_gene	abundance	CDR3aa	CDR3nt
TRBV30	TRBJ2-7	.	few	CAWSLKQAYEQYF	TGTGCCTGGAGTCTTAAACAGGCCTACGAGCAGTACTTC
TRBV3-1	TRBJ2-1	TRBD2	many	CASSFHRAGDNEQFF	TGTGCCAGCAGCTTTCACCGAGCGGGAGACAATGAGCAGTTCTTC
TRBV15	TRBJ1-5	.	few	CATSRSRALGSQPQHF	TGTGCCACCAGCAGATCACGGGCCCTTGGGAGTCAGCCCCAGCATTTT
TRBV6-1	TRBJ2-3	TRBD1	.	CATRPGQGSTDTQYF	TGTGCCACTCGGCCGGGACAGGGAAGCACAGATACGCAGTATTTT
TRBV27	TRBJ2-5	TRBD2	many	CASSLSLAGGRRGTQYF	TGTGCCAGCAGTTTATCGCTAGCGGGAGGGCGTCGAGGGACCCAGTACTTC
TRBV5-5	TRBJ1-4	.	.	CASSLTDVKLFF	TGTGCCAGCAGCTTGACGGACGTAAAACTGTTTTTT
TRBV6-1	TRBJ1-1	TRBD1	few	CASSDIQGGNTEAFF	TGTGCCAGCAGTGATATCCAGGGGGGGAACACTGAAGCTTTCTTT
TRBV12-5	TRBJ2-7	TRBD1	many	CASGPRDSRYEQYF	TGTGCTAGTGGCCCCCGGGACAGCAGATACGAGCAGTACTTC
TRBV18	TRBJ1-5	.	few	CASSPDRLNQPQHF	TGTGCCAGCTCACCAGATCGATTGAATCAGCCCCAGCATTTT
TRBV11-2	TRBJ2-3	TRBD1	many	CASSWDRGSYSSTDTQYF	TGTGCCAGCAGCTGGGACAGGGGGTCCTATTCTAGCACAGATACGCAGTATTTT
TRBV29-1	TRBJ1-2	TRBD1	many	CSVLRTGGDGYTF	TGCAGCGTTCTTAGGACAGGGGGCGATGGCTACACCTTC
TRBV19	TRBJ1-1	.	.	CASRTEGTEAFF	TGTGCCAGTAGAACAGAAGGCACTGAAGCTTTCTTT
TRBV11-3	TRBJ2-3	.	many	CASRMTGGFTDTQYF	TGTGCCAGCAGGATGACGGGGGGCTTCACAGATACGCAGTATTTT
TRBV27	TRBJ2-5	.	many	CASRPGGTRETQYF	TGTGCCAGCCGCCCAGGGGGGACAAGAGAGACCCAGTACTTC
TRBV24-1	TRBJ2-6	.	many	CATAGSGANVLTF	TGTGCCACCGCAGGGTCTGGGGCCAACGTCCTGACTTTC
TRBV20-1	TRBJ2-1	TRBD1	many	CSASSGQGYNEQFF	TGCAGTGCTTCCTCGGGACAGGGCTACAATGAACAGTTCTTC